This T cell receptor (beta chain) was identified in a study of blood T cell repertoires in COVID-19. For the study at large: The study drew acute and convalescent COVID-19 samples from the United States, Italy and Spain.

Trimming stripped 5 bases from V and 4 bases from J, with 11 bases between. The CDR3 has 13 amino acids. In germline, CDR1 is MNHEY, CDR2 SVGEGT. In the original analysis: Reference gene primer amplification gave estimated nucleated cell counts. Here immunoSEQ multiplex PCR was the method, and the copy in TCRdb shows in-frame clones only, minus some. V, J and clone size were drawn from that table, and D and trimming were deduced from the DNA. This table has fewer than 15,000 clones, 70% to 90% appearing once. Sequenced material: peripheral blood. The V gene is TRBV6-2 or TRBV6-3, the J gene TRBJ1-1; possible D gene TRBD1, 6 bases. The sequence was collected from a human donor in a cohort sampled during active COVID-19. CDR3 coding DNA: TGTGCCAGCAGTACAGGGTTAGGCACTGAAGCTTTCTTT. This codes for CASSTGLGTEAFF.